These T cell receptor beta chains were read from a single sample in a study of blood T cell repertoires in COVID-19. Generated by immunoSEQ multiplex PCR, the TCRdb table keeps only in-frame clones and is missing some. This sample carries more than 150,000 clones, roughly 80% of them seen once, and the ten largest clones take 12%. The source material was PBMCs or T cells enriched from blood (not recorded which). Receptor source: a man aged 40-55 years who had recovered from COVID-19. Each CDR3 is given with its conserved first and last residue. A D gene is named only where the DNA matches it firmly. Clone size appears in some rows only: once, few, many, or a class for an expanded clone.

cdr3_aa: CASSSGKDPLYTGELFF
cdr3_nt: TGTGCCAGCAGCTCGGGGAAGGACCCCCTCTACACCGGGGAGCTGTTTTTT
d_call: NA
clone_size: NA
v_call: TRBV7-2
j_call: TRBJ2-2

cdr3_aa: CASSFGLPNEQFF
cdr3_nt: TGTGCCAGCAGTTTCGGACTTCCCAATGAGCAGTTCTTC
d_call: NA
clone_size: NA
v_call: TRBV12-3/TRBV12-4
j_call: TRBJ2-1

cdr3_aa: CASSPPTGALLFYGYTF
cdr3_nt: TGTGCCAGCAGCCCCCCGACAGGGGCCCTTCTCTTCTATGGCTACACCTTC
d_call: TRBD1
clone_size: NA
v_call: TRBV7-2
j_call: TRBJ1-2

cdr3_aa: CASSLWWATGNYGYTF
cdr3_nt: TGTGCCAGCAGCTTGTGGTGGGCCACAGGGAACTATGGCTACACCTTC
d_call: NA
clone_size: few
v_call: TRBV5-6
j_call: TRBJ1-2

cdr3_aa: CASSPTGAKAFF
cdr3_nt: TGTGCCAGCAGCCCCACAGGGGCGAAAGCTTTCTTT
d_call: TRBD1
clone_size: NA
v_call: TRBV9
j_call: TRBJ1-1

cdr3_aa: CASSRGRNTEAFF
cdr3_nt: TGTGCCAGCAGCAGGGGCAGAAACACTGAAGCTTTCTTT
d_call: NA
clone_size: NA
v_call: TRBV12-3/TRBV12-4
j_call: TRBJ1-1

cdr3_aa: CASSIVQGGNTIYF
cdr3_nt: TGTGCCAGTAGTATCGTGCAGGGCGGAAACACCATATATTTT
d_call: NA
clone_size: NA
v_call: TRBV19
j_call: TRBJ1-3

cdr3_aa: CASSQPGQGYYEQYF
cdr3_nt: TGTGCCAGCAGTCAACCGGGACAGGGTTACTACGAGCAGTACTTC
d_call: TRBD1
clone_size: few
v_call: TRBV6-5
j_call: TRBJ2-7

cdr3_aa: CASSVGRRADLTNTEAFF
cdr3_nt: TGTGCCAGCAGCGTAGGAAGGCGGGCAGACCTCACGAACACTGAAGCTTTCTTT
d_call: NA
clone_size: NA
v_call: TRBV9
j_call: TRBJ1-1

cdr3_aa: CASSFDPVSATWEGYTF
cdr3_nt: TGTGCCAGCAGCTTTGATCCCGTCTCGGCCACCTGGGAGGGCTACACCTTC
d_call: NA
clone_size: once
v_call: TRBV12-1
j_call: TRBJ1-2

cdr3_aa: CASTWGQVLSGANVLTF
cdr3_nt: TGTGCCAGCACCTGGGGACAGGTGCTCTCTGGGGCCAACGTCCTGACTTTC
d_call: TRBD1
clone_size: NA
v_call: TRBV7-2
j_call: TRBJ2-6